This passage covers 22 T cell receptor beta chains from one sample sequenced in a study of shared clonotypes between healthy human individuals. Measured with immunoSEQ multiplex PCR; TCRdb has only the in-frame clones, and not every one. The sample carries some 580,000 clones, roughly 97% recorded once. Sequences were obtained from naive CD4+ T cells sorted from blood. Specified subset: CD45RA+ positively selected. These receptors all stem from a woman in her thirties in good health.

The chain is built from TRBV13 and TRBJ1-2; perhaps TRBD1 as D (5 bases). V was clipped by 2 bases and J by 6 bases, with 19 bases between them. From germline, CDR1 is PRHDT and CDR2 FYEKMQ (reference sequence). CDR3 length: 16 residues. The CDR3, as DNA: TGTGCCAGCAGCTTAAGCCCGAGGGACGGACGCAATGGCTACACCTTC. Amino acids: CASSLSPRDGRNGYTF.

V and J are TRBV7-7 and TRBJ2-3; 9 bases map to TRBD1. The CDR3 loop spans 17 amino acids. The germline CDR1 and CDR2 sequences are SSHAT and FNYEAQ (reference sequence). The V and J ends lost 2 bases and 2 bases, in that order; junction bases with no gene match: 8. CDR3 protein: CASSLSPGTGFTDTQYF. CDR3 DNA: TGTGCCAGCAGCTTAAGCCCCGGGACAGGGTTCACAGATACGCAGTATTTT.

The rearrangement uses TRBV4-1 and TRBJ2-4, with D possibly being TRBD1 (8 bases). Germline-derived CDR1 and CDR2 are MGHRA and YSYEKL. Trimming pared 6 bases from V and 9 bases from J, leaving 15 bases between. The CDR3 has 13 residues. The CDR3 protein is CASRQTGEGIQYF. CDR3 DNA sequence: TGCGCCAGCAGGCAGACAGGGGAGGGCATTCAGTACTTC.

The V gene is TRBV6-5, the J gene TRBJ2-3, with 9 bases fitting TRBD2. This CDR3 spans 15 amino acids. With 9 bases clipped from V and 2 bases from J, the junction kept 9 bases outside the gene matches. Germline loops: CDR1 MNHEY, CDR2 SVGAGI. CDR3 sequence: CASRQLAGPTDTQYF. The CDR3, as DNA: TGTGCCAGTCGTCAACTAGCGGGCCCCACAGATACGCAGTATTTT.

This clone was picked up one time. Other DNA sequences from this sample encode an identical CDR3 as well. The V and J genes are TRBV6-5 and TRBJ2-7; 11 nucleotides align to TRBD1. Germline V lookup: CDR1 MNHEY, CDR2 SVGAGI. The CDR3 is 14 residues long. V shed 4 bases, J shed 4 bases, and the junction held 3 bases outside the gene matches. This CDR3 reads CASSFRDRGYEQYF. The CDR3 region has the DNA TGTGCCAGCAGTTTCCGGGACAGGGGGTACGAGCAGTACTTC.

This clone is a singleton in its sample. V usage is TRBV6-1 and J usage is TRBJ1-1; the D gene is possibly TRBD1 (5 bases). The germline CDR1 and CDR2 sequences are MNHNS and SASEGT. The V end lost 6 bases, the J end lost 2 bases, and 16 bases lay between the germline ends. This CDR3 has 15 amino acids. In DNA form, the CDR3 reads TGTGCCAGCAGAGACAGATACCAGTCTAACACTGAAGCTTTCTTT. It translates to CASRDRYQSNTEAFF.

This clone has just one count. The V and J genes are TRBV7-9 and TRBJ2-1; TRBD2 matches at 14 bases. The J segment lost 8 bases and the V segment lost 3 bases, leaving 9 bases of the junction unmatched. The CDR3 has 17 residues. The V gene's germline CDR1 is SEHNR and CDR2 FQNEAQ (reference sequence). The CDR3 DNA reads TGTGCCAGCAGCTTTGGGACTAGCGGGAGAACAATGCATGAGCAGTTCTTC. This codes for CASSFGTSGRTMHEQFF.

The rearrangement links TRBV19 to TRBJ1-6, with D hard to call. Germline lookup yields CDR1 LNHDA and CDR2 SQIVND (reference sequence). CDR3 size: 16 residues. V was cut by 3 bases and J by 0 bases, with 9 bases left in between. This chain's CDR3 is CASSMSGSSYNSPLHF. DNA for the CDR3: TGTGCCAGTAGTATGTCGGGGAGCTCCTATAATTCACCCCTCCACTTT.

This chain links TRBV28 with TRBJ2-3; maybe TRBD1 (5 bases). CDR3 size: 13 residues. Germline-derived CDR1 and CDR2 are MDHEN and SYDVKM. The V and J ends lost 8 bases and 6 bases respectively, with 15 bases between them. CDR3 amino acids: CASAGSDGDTQYF. The CDR3 bases are TGTGCCAGCGCAGGGTCGGATGGGGATACGCAGTATTTT.

This clone was seen only once. This chain links TRBV6-5 with TRBJ2-7, with D possibly matching TRBD2 (6 bases). The length of the CDR3 is 12 residues. V was pared by 8 bases and J by 7 bases, with 15 bases between. From germline, CDR1 is MNHEY and CDR2 SVGAGI. The chain's CDR3 is CASSTGLVEQYF. Here the CDR3 DNA reads TGTGCCAGCTCGACGGGACTTGTGGAGCAGTACTTC.

This chain links TRBV10-1 with TRBJ2-1; 11 nucleotides align to TRBD2. The V gene end was trimmed by 2 bases and the J gene end by 10 bases; junction bases not matched to a gene: 10. The germline V gene has CDR1 WNHNN and CDR2 SYGVQD (reference sequence). This CDR3 has 16 residues. The CDR3 is CASSETLAGGVDEQFF. DNA for the CDR3: TGCGCCAGCAGTGAGACCCTAGCGGGAGGTGTAGACGAGCAGTTCTTC.

V gene TRBV1 combines with J gene TRBJ1-1. TRBV1 is a pseudogene segment. The CDR3 runs to 12 residues. As DNA, the CDR3 is TGCACCAGCAGCCAAGGTCGCACTGAAGCTTTCTTT. Protein product: CTSSQGRTEAFF.

V and J are TRBV30 and TRBJ1-3; D is unresolved. Trimming left V 5 bases short and J 0 bases short, with 2 bases between. This CDR3 is built from 11 residues. Germline loops: CDR1 GTSNPN, CDR2 SVGIG (reference sequence). The CDR3 coding sequence is TGTGCCTGGGGCTCTGGAAACACCATATATTTT. It specifies CAWGSGNTIYF.

This clone was detected only once. V usage is TRBV13 and J usage is TRBJ2-1; D remains unclear. Per the germline V gene, CDR1 is PRHDT and CDR2 is FYEKMQ (reference sequence). The CDR3 consists of 12 residues. Trimming shortened V by 1 base and J by 8 bases, and 6 bases separated the two germline ends. CDR3 residues: CASSLVGYEQFF. CDR3 sequence (DNA): TGTGCCAGCAGCTTAGTTGGCTATGAGCAGTTCTTC.

The chain couples TRBV4-1 to TRBJ2-4; no firm D call. This CDR3 has 16 amino acids. Deletions cut 3 bases from V and 0 bases from J, with 12 bases between. Per germline, CDR1 MGHRA and CDR2 YSYEKL. For the CDR3, the DNA is TGCGCCAGCAGCCATGGGCAATCACTAGCCAAAAACATTCAGTACTTC. Amino acid sequence: CASSHGQSLAKNIQYF.

The chain employs TRBV29-1 and TRBJ2-7; the D is unclear. CDR3 size: 12 residues. The V gene lost 4 bases and the J gene lost 0 bases, with 7 bases spanning the gap. Germline V gives CDR1 SQVTM, CDR2 ANQGSEA. CDR3 amino acids: CSVVVASYEQYF. The CDR3 DNA reads TGCAGCGTTGTGGTGGCCTCCTACGAGCAGTACTTC.

The rearrangement links TRBV19 to TRBJ1-2; a possible D gene is TRBD1 (5 bases). Germline V lookup: CDR1 LNHDA, CDR2 SQIVND (reference sequence). V shed 7 bases and J shed 0 bases, with 12 bases lying between them. The length of the CDR3 is 14 residues. CDR3 sequence (DNA): TGTGCCAGTAAAGCAGGGCGAGCTAACTATGGCTACACCTTC. Translating gives CASKAGRANYGYTF. The entire variable domain, with the rest obtained from reference TRBV19 and TRBJ1-2, is as follows: DGGITQSPKYLFRKEGQNVTLSCEQNLNHDAMYWYRQDPGQGLRLIYYSQIVNDFQKGDIAEGYSVSREKKESFPLTVTSAQKNPTAFYLCASKAGRANYGYTFGSGTRLTVV.

V usage is TRBV27 and J usage is TRBJ2-2, with D perhaps TRBD2 (7 bases). The CDR3 consists of 15 residues. Germline assignment: CDR1 MNHEY and CDR2 SMNVEV (reference sequence). V lost 4 bases and J lost 2, with 11 bases in between. In DNA form, the CDR3 reads TGTGCCAGCAGTTCAGGGGACTACAACACCGGGGAGCTGTTTTTT. Its translation is CASSSGDYNTGELFF.

This clone has just one count. The chain employs TRBV28 and TRBJ2-1, with a weak D call TRBD2 (6 bases). CDR3 size: 12 residues. V was clipped by 5 bases and J by 7 bases, with 9 bases between them. Germline-derived CDR1 and CDR2 are MDHEN and SYDVKM. The CDR3 here is CASSSLANEQFF. CDR3 nucleotides: TGTGCCAGCAGTAGCCTAGCGAATGAGCAGTTCTTC.

This rearrangement joins TRBV28 to TRBJ1-6, with a possible D match to TRBD1 (6 bases). The CDR3 spans 14 residues. Germline assignment: CDR1 MDHEN and CDR2 SYDVKM. Trimming pared 5 bases from V and 3 bases from J, leaving 8 bases between. The CDR3 bases are TGTGCCAGCAGTGAGGACAGCTATAATTCACCCCTCCACTTT. This sequence encodes CASSEDSYNSPLHF.

V usage is TRBV7-2 and J usage is TRBJ2-3; 9 positions match TRBD1. Germline-derived CDR1 and CDR2 are SGHTA and FQGNSA. The V segment lost 4 bases and the J segment 3 bases; nucleotides outside the gene matches: 5. The CDR3 runs 15 residues. The CDR3 DNA follows: TGTGCCAGCAGCTGGACCGGGACAGGGACAGATACGCAGTATTTT. This translates into CASSWTGTGTDTQYF.

This chain uses TRBV2 with TRBJ2-1, with unresolved D. This CDR3 contains 12 residues. Germline CDR1 SNHLY, CDR2 FYNNEI. Between the trimmed V and J ends, which lost 4 bases and 6 bases, there was a span of 7 bases. The CDR3 sequence is CASSGDANEQFF. The CDR3 DNA reads TGTGCCAGCAGTGGTGACGCCAATGAGCAGTTCTTC.